This T cell receptor beta chain was sequenced for a study of OX40 agonist ivuxolimab in advanced cancers. Overall study context: Patients took ivuxolimab, an agonistic anti-OX40 (CD134) antibody. Prior anti-PD-1, anti-PD-L1 or anti-CTLA-4 therapy was allowed; around 40% had some. Patients achieving partial responses numbered three: one hepatocellular carcinoma case and two cutaneous melanoma cases.

CDR1 SGHVS and CDR2 FNYEAQ come from the germline V gene. This CDR3 region has 13 residues. The V gene lost 3 bases and the J gene lost 6 bases, with 11 bases spanning the gap. Produced via immunoSEQ multiplex PCR; TCRdb's table is partial and in-frame only. The table has tens of thousands of clones, about 88% seen once; the top ten hold around 4.7%. This TCR came from an adult with an advanced solid tumor such as melanoma, head and neck, liver or kidney cancer. The rearrangement joins TRBV7-6 to TRBJ1-1; D ambiguous. Specimen: CD4+ or CD8+ T cells sorted from blood, collected in a trial of the OX40 agonist ivuxolimab. The CDR3 is CASSFSDDAEAFF. CDR3 nucleotide sequence: TGTGCCAGCAGCTTTTCGGATGACGCTGAAGCTTTCTTT.